The 10 T cell receptor beta chains below were found in one sample sequenced in a study of blood T cell repertoires in COVID-19. The protocol was immunoSEQ multiplex PCR, while the TCRdb copy is restricted to in-frame clones and leaves out a portion. The top ten clones hold 0.95% to 1.5% of a sample with under 300,000 clones, about 90% of them seen once. The sequenced sample consisted of PBMCs or T cells enriched from blood (not recorded which). The receptors were gathered from a human donor in a cohort exposed to, infected with or recovered from COVID-19 (not recorded which). The donor label of this sample is uncertain.

The chain recombines TRBV21-1 with TRBJ1-1. TRBV21-1 is shown as a pseudogene. The CDR3 has 12 residues. Here the CDR3 DNA reads TGTGCCAGCAGCAAATACGAGGGCCTAGCTTTCTTT. Protein sequence: CASSKYEGLAFF.

The V gene is TRBV10-3, the J gene TRBJ2-3, with D perhaps TRBD2 (5 bases). This CDR3 spans 13 amino acids. The ends were cut back, 10 bases at V and 4 bases at J, with 15 bases in the middle. In germline, CDR1 is ENHRY, CDR2 SYGVKD. CDR3 sequence: CATGVSAADTQYF. In DNA, the CDR3 is TGTGCCACCGGGGTTTCAGCCGCAGATACGCAGTATTTT.

The chain is built from TRBV7-2 and TRBJ2-5; D unresolved. V was cut by 5 bases and J by 4 bases, with 17 bases left in between. This CDR3 contains 15 residues. Germline CDR1 and CDR2: SGHTA and FQGNSA. This CDR3 reads CASSLFPAQTETQYF. The CDR3 DNA reads TGTGCCAGCAGCCTATTTCCAGCGCAGACAGAGACCCAGTACTTC.

The chain recombines TRBV5-6 with TRBJ1-5; D ambiguous. Germline values: CDR1 SGHDT, CDR2 YYEEEE. This CDR3 is 14 amino acids long. Trimming stripped 0 bases from V and 0 bases from J, with 4 bases between. CDR3 nucleotides: TGTGCCAGCAGCTTGGCGGGTAGCAATCAGCCCCAGCATTTT. It specifies CASSLAGSNQPQHF.

J is TRBJ2-2 and V is TRBV19, with a possible D match to TRBD1 (6 bases). Germline-derived CDR1 and CDR2 are LNHDA and SQIVND (reference sequence). V gave up 8 bases and J gave up 0 bases, with 13 bases separating them. The CDR3 is made up of 15 amino acids. The CDR3 nucleotides read TGTGCCAGTGGATGGGGGCAGTCGAACACCGGGGAGCTGTTTTTT. Amino acids: CASGWGQSNTGELFF.

This rearrangement joins TRBV14 to TRBJ2-7; TRBD1 might be the D (5 bases). The CDR3 covers 17 residues. With 0 bases removed from V and 0 bases from J, the gap between germline ends came to 15 bases. The germline V gene has CDR1 SGHDN and CDR2 FVKESK. The CDR3 region is CASSQDLSPGYSYEQYF. The CDR3 DNA sequence: TGTGCCAGCAGCCAAGATCTAAGCCCAGGGTACTCCTACGAGCAGTACTTC.

V gene TRBV6-5 combines with J gene TRBJ1-1; TRBD1 aligns across 7 bases. The CDR3 contains 13 residues. Germline values: CDR1 MNHEY, CDR2 SVGAGI. Trimming at V came to 8 bases and at J to 3 bases, leaving 6 bases not matched to a gene. The chain's CDR3 is CASGTALDTEAFF. The CDR3 DNA follows: TGTGCCAGCGGGACAGCCTTGGACACTGAAGCTTTCTTT.

The chain couples TRBV5-6 to TRBJ2-3; 9 nucleotides line up with TRBD2. Germline lookup yields CDR1 SGHDT and CDR2 YYEEEE. The J segment lost 2 bases and the V segment lost 2 bases, leaving 3 bases of the junction unmatched. There are 15 residues in the CDR3. CDR3 loop: CASSFGGGATDTQYF. As DNA, the CDR3 is TGTGCCAGCAGCTTCGGCGGGGGGGCCACAGATACGCAGTATTTT.

V gene TRBV15 combines with J gene TRBJ1-5; 9 positions match TRBD1. The CDR3 runs to 16 residues. With 0 bases clipped from V and 3 bases from J, the junction kept 3 bases outside the gene matches. Germline values: CDR1 LNHNV, CDR2 YYDKDF (reference sequence). CDR3 sequence: CATSREGQGFNQPQHF. CDR3 DNA sequence: TGTGCCACCAGCAGAGAGGGACAGGGTTTCAATCAGCCCCAGCATTTT.

This clone was recorded only once. This chain joins TRBV5-6 and TRBJ2-2, with 12 bases aligning to TRBD1. V gave up 3 bases and J gave up 6 bases; unmatched junction bases: 6. Looked up from germline, CDR1 is SGHDT and CDR2 is YYEEEE. This CDR3 has 16 residues. The CDR3 coding sequence is TGTGCCAGCAGCTCTTCCGGGACAGGGGGCTCCGGGGAGCTGTTTTTT. Amino acids: CASSSSGTGGSGELFF.